A single TCR beta chain is shown here with its context. The RNA input was roughly 0.45 to 1 ug, and it was reverse transcribed with random hexamers. Multiplex immunoSEQ PCR targeted 54 Vbeta and 13 Jbeta TCR beta segments. TCRdb reanalysed the immunoSEQ multiplex PCR reads using MiXCR and keeps one entry per CDR3 protein. The sample lists over 80,000 distinct CDR3 sequences, 90% to 95% seen once, with around 0.3% in the top ten. Healthy donors acted as controls, with matching for age and sex. Negative isolation yielded CD8+ and CD4+ T cells; FACS enriched TEMRA cells. The CDR3 loop spans 13 amino acids. V was pared by 0 bases and J by 7 bases, with 6 bases between. CDR1 and CDR2 from the germline V gene are KGHDR and SFDVKD. The record originates from a study of CD8 T cells in Susac syndrome.

The receptor comes from a human donor in good health. This rearrangement joins TRBV24-1 to TRBJ2-1; D remains unclear. The material sequenced was CD8+ T cells from PBMCs. The CDR3 protein is CATSDLLGNEQFF. CDR3 DNA sequence: TGTGCCACCAGTGATTTGTTGGGGAATGAGCAGTTCTTC.